These 4 T cell receptor beta chains were all obtained from the same sample, sequenced in a study of vaccination and CD4 T cells after COVID-19. Sequence data for DNA of cultured CD4+ T cells were generated by the Oncomine TCR Beta short-read assay. Each CDR3 protein gets one entry after TCRdb re-called the PCR reads with MiXCR. The table includes 15,000 to 20,000 distinct CDR3 sequences, about 51% detected once. The time point here: late sampling 161 to 241 days after vaccination in a few convalescent patients. As to treatment: approximately nine-day PBMC culture with coronavirus spike peptide pools or control peptides (ViraFEST assay). No antigen has been assigned to these receptors. Sequenced here: CD4+ T cells from blood, cultured in vitro, sampled about 7 months after SARS-CoV-2 vaccination. The receptors were sampled from a human donor who had recovered from COVID-19.

This rearrangement joins TRBV20-1 to TRBJ2-7; D unresolved. The CDR3 runs to 14 residues. Germline loops: CDR1 DFQATT, CDR2 SNEGSKA (reference sequence). Trimming took off 3 bases at V and 0 bases at J, with 12 bases between the two ends. The CDR3 here is CSASYSPFSYEQYF. DNA for the CDR3: TGCAGTGCTAGCTACTCCCCCTTCTCCTACGAGCAGTACTTC.

This clonotype was observed a handful of times. The chain combines TRBV24-1 with TRBJ2-7; 10 bases match TRBD1. The CDR3 covers 13 residues. The V segment lost 7 bases and the J segment 3 bases; nucleotides outside the gene matches: 2. Germline V lookup: CDR1 KGHDR, CDR2 SFDVKD. The CDR3 loop reads CATSRDRGYEQYF. In DNA form, the CDR3 reads TGTGCCACCAGCCGGGACAGGGGCTACGAGCAGTACTTC.

The chain combines TRBV19 with TRBJ2-5; the D is unclear. Germline V CDR1 and CDR2: LNHDA, SQIVND (reference sequence). Trimming left V 4 bases short and J 3 bases short, with 6 bases between. CDR3 size: 12 residues. CDR3: CASSKWEETQYF. The CDR3 coding sequence is TGTGCCAGTAGTAAATGGGAAGAGACCCAGTACTTC.

The chain is built from TRBV6-5 and TRBJ1-3; a weak D match, TRBD1 (5 bases). The CDR3 contains 16 residues. Germline assignment: CDR1 MNHEY and CDR2 SVGAGI. V was clipped by 2 bases and J by 4 bases, with 15 bases between them. Here the CDR3 DNA reads TGTGCCAGCAGTTACCAGGGATCGGGGATCGGAAACACCATATATTTT. The encoded protein is CASSYQGSGIGNTIYF.